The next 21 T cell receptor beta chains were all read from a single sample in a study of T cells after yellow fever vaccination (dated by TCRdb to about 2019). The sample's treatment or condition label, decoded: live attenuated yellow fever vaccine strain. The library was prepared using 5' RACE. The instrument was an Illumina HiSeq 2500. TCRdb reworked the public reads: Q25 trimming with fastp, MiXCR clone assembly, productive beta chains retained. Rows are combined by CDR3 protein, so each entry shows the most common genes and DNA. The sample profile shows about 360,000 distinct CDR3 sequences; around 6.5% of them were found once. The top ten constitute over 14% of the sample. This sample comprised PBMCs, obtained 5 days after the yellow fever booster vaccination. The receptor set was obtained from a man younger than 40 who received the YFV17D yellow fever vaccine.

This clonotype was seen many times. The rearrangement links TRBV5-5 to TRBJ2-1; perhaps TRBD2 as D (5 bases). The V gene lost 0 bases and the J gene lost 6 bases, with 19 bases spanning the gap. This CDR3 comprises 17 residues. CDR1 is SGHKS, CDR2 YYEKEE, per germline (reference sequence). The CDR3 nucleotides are TGTGCCAGCAGCTTGGAGCCCGGCGGGCTATCTCCCAATGAGCAGTTCTTC. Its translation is CASSLEPGGLSPNEQFF.

CDR3: CASSSRRAGSSYNEQFF. CDR3 bases: TGTGCCAGCAGCTCCCGTCGGGCGGGGAGCTCCTACAATGAGCAGTTCTTC. V gene TRBV7-2 combines with J gene TRBJ2-1, with D perhaps matching TRBD2 (6 bases). The V and J ends lost 4 bases and 0 bases respectively, with 16 bases between them. Germline CDR1 is SGHTA and CDR2 is FQGNSA. This CDR3 contains 17 residues.

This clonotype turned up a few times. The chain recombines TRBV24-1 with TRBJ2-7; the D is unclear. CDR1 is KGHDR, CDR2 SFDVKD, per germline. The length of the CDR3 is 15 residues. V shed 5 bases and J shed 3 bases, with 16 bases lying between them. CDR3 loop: CATSASRLRSYEQYF. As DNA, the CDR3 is TGTGCCACCAGTGCCTCGCGCCTCCGAAGCTACGAGCAGTACTTC.

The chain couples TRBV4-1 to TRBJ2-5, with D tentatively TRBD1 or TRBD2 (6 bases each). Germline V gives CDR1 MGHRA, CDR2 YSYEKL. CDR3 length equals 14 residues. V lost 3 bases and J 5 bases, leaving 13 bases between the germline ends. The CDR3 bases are TGCGCCAGCAGCCAGAAGGGGGGCCGGGAGACCCAGTACTTC. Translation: CASSQKGGRETQYF.

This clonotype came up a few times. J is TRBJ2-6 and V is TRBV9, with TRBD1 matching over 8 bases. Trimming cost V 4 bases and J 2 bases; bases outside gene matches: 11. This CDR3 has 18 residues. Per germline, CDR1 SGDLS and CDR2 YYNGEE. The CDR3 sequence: CASSLGQGLQAGANVLTF. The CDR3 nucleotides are TGTGCCAGCAGCCTCGGACAGGGCCTTCAGGCTGGGGCCAACGTCCTGACTTTC.

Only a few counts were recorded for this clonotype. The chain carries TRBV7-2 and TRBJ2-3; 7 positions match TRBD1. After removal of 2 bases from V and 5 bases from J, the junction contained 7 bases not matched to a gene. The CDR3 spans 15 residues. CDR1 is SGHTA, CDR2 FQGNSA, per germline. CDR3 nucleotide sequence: TGTGCCAGCAGCTTAAAGGGAGCAGGGGGAGATACGCAGTATTTT. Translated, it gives CASSLKGAGGDTQYF. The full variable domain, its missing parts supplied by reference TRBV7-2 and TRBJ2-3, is GAGVSQSPSNKVTEKGKDVELRCDPISGHTALYWYRQSLGQGLEFLIYFQGNSAPDKSGLPSDRFSAERTGGSVSTLTIQRTQQEDSAVYLCASSLKGAGGDTQYFGPGTRLTVL.

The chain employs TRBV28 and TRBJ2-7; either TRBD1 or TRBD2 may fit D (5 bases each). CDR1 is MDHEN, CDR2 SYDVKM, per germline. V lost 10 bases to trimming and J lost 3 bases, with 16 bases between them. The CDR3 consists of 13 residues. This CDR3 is CATPGPYFYEQYF. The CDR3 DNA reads TGTGCCACCCCGGGACCCTATTTCTACGAGCAGTACTTC.

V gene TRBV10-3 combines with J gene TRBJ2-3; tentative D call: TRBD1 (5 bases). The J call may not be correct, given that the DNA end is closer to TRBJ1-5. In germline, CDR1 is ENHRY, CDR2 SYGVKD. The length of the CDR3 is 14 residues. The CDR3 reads CAISEGTVSGTQHF. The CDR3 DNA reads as TGTGCCATCAGTGAAGGGACTGTCTCAGGGACGCAGCATTTT.

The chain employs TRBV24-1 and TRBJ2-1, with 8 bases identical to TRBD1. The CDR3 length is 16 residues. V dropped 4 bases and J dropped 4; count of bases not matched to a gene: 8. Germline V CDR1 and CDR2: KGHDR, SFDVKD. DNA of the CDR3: TGTGCCACCAGTGAGACAGGGGTCGTCTCATACAATGAGCAGTTCTTC. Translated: CATSETGVVSYNEQFF.

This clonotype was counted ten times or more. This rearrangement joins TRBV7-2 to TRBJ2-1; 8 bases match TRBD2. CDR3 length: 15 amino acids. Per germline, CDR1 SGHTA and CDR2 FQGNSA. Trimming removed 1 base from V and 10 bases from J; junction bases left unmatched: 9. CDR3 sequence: CASSLDGGGLREQFF. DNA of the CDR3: TGTGCCAGCAGCTTAGACGGGGGGGGCCTTAGGGAGCAGTTCTTC.

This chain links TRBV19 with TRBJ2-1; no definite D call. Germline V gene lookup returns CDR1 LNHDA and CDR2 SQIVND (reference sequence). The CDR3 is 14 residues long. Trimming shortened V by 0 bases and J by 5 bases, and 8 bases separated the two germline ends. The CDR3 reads CASSIERNNNEQFF. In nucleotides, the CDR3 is TGTGCCAGTAGTATAGAGAGGAACAACAATGAGCAGTTCTTC.

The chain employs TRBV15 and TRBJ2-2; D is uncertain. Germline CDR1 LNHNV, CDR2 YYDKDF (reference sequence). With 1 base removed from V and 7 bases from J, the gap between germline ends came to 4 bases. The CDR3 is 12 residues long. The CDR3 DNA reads TGTGCCACCAGCAGAGGCGGCGGGGAGCTGTTTTTT. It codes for CATSRGGGELFF.

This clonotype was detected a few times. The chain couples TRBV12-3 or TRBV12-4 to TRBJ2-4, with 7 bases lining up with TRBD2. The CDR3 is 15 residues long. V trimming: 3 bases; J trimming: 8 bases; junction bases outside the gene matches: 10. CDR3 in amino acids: CASSLGGSRFDIQYF. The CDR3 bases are TGTGCCAGCAGTTTGGGGGGGTCGCGTTTTGACATTCAGTACTTC.

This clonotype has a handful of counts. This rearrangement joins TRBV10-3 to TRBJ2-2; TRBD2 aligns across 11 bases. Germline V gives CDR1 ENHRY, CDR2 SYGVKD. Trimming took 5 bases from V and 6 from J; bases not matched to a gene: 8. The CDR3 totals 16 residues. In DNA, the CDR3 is TGTGCCATCAGTACTACACTAGCGGGAGATCCCGGGGAGCTGTTTTTT. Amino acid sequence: CAISTTLAGDPGELFF.

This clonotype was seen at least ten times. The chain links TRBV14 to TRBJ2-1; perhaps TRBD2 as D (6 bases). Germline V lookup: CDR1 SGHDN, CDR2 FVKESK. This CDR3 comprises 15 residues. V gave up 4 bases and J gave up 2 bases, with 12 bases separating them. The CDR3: CASSPGGPAYNEQFF. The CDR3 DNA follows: TGTGCCAGCAGCCCCGGAGGGCCCGCCTACAATGAGCAGTTCTTC.

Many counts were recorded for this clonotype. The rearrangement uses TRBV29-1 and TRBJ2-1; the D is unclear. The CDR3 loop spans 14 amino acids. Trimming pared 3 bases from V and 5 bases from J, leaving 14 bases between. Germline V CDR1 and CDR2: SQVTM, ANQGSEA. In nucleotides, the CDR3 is TGCAGCGTTGATTTGGATGCCCCTCACAATGAGCAGTTCTTC. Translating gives CSVDLDAPHNEQFF.

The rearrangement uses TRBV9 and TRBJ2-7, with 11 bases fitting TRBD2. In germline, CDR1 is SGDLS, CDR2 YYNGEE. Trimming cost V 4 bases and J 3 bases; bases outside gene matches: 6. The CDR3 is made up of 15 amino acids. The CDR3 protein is CASSRRGLADYEQYF. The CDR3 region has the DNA TGTGCCAGCAGCCGTAGGGGACTAGCGGACTACGAGCAGTACTTC.

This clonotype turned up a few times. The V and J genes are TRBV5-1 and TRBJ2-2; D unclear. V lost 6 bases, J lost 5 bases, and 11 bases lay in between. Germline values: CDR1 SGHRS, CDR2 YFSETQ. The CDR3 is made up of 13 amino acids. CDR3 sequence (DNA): TGCGCCAGCAACCCCCCCCGAACCGGGGAGCTGTTTTTT. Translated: CASNPPRTGELFF.

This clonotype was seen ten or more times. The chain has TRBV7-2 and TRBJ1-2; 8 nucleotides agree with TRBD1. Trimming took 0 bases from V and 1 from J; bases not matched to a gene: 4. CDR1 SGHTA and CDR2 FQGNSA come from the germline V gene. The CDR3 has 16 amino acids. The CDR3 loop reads CASSLAATGDNYGYTF. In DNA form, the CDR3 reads TGTGCCAGCAGCTTAGCTGCGACAGGGGATAACTATGGCTACACCTTC.

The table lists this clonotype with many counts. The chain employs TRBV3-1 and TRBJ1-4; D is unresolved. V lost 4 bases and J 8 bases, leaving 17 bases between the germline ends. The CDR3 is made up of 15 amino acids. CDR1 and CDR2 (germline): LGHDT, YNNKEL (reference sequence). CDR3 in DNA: TGTGCCAGCAGCCCAGTGGGCAGTCGAGGGGAAAAACTGTTTTTT. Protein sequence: CASSPVGSRGEKLFF.

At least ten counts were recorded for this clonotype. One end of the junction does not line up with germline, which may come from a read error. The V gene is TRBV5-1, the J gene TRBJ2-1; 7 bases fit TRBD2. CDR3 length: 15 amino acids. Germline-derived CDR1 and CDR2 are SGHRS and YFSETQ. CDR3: CASTLQAGSRNEQFF. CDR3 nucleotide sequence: TGCGCCAGCACCTTGCAAGCGGGAAGTAGAAATGAGCAGTTCTTC.